A single T cell receptor (beta chain) is shown here with its context. This CDR3 has 17 amino acids. V lost 5 bases and J lost 0, with 17 bases in between. Germline CDR1 is PRHDT and CDR2 is FYEKMQ (reference sequence). The data stem from a study of T cell changes during pregnancy in multiple sclerosis. Using immunoSEQ multiplex PCR, the repertoire was profiled, and TCRdb retains in-frame clones only, with some absent. Found here are 40,000 to 50,000 clones, about 89% of them singletons; the top ten hold more than 0.55%. The sample consisted of CD4+ T cells from peripheral blood mononuclear cells, taken in the first trimester of pregnancy. The TCR comes from a female donor with multiple sclerosis, enrolled in a pregnancy study. The chain has TRBV13 and TRBJ2-4; maybe TRBD1 (5 bases). In nucleotides, the CDR3 is TGTGCCAGCAGCCTCCCGCAGGGAACAAAAGCCAAAAACATTCAGTACTTC. Translation: CASSLPQGTKAKNIQYF.